At least ten counts were recorded for the clone carrying this T cell receptor beta chain. Antigen specificity is unknown. The source of the sample is a study of human T cells and chemical hapten exposure. Study-level results: High-frequency TCRs, those above 1 in 1000, stayed the same after DPC sensitization.

Time point of the sample: healthy volunteer bleed at 2 weeks. The authors' total RNA extraction used unfractionated whole blood. The authors' processing: Individual samples carried between about 23,224 and 700,000 TCRs, with some 100,000 as the median. TCRdb independently ran MiXCR on the RACE reads; one entry per CDR3 protein. The authors' filters were not applied to this entry. The profile shows 130,000 or so distinct CDR3 sequences, about 9.4% of them singletons. Trimming cost V 7 bases and J 8 bases; bases outside gene matches: 14. This CDR3 has 15 amino acids. Germline CDR1 is SQVTM and CDR2 is ANQGSEA.

The source is a male donor in good health. Some clones in this sample may be carry-over from other donors' samples. The chain links TRBV29-1 to TRBJ2-1; 10 bases line up with TRBD2. The sample taken for sequencing was whole blood. The CDR3 DNA sequence: TGCAGCGGTTGGACAAAGGGACTAGCGAACGATGAGCAGTTCTTC. Its protein product is CSGWTKGLANDEQFF.